Listed below are T cell receptor beta chains from one sample, sequenced in a study of blood T cell repertoires in COVID-19. The protocol was immunoSEQ multiplex PCR, while the TCRdb copy is restricted to in-frame clones and leaves out a portion. The table lists hundreds of thousands of clones, around 84% of them singletons. What was sequenced was PBMCs or T cells enriched from blood (not recorded which). The source of these receptors is a woman aged 25 to 45 who had been exposed to COVID-19. Each CDR3 is given with its conserved first and last residue. D genes are given only for firm matches. Not every row has a clone size; where given, it reads once, few, many or a size class.

TRBD1,NA,TRBJ1-2,TRBV7-6,CASSFYPTGVNYGYTF,TGTGCCAGCAGCTTCTACCCGACAGGGGTCAACTATGGCTACACCTTC
TRBD2,once,TRBJ2-5,TRBV2,CASRSAAGVGEETQYF,TGTGCCAGCAGGTCGGCAGCGGGGGTCGGTGAGGAGACCCAGTACTTC
NA,NA,TRBJ1-2,TRBV2,CASKSTNYGYTF,TGTGCCAGCAAGTCTACTAACTATGGCTACACCTTC
NA,NA,TRBJ1-5,TRBV10-3,CAISESMGGYNQPQHF,TGTGCCATCAGTGAGTCAATGGGGGGGTACAATCAGCCCCAGCATTTT
TRBD2,NA,TRBJ2-3,TRBV7-3,CASSLEGPYSGGTTDTQYF,TGTGCCAGCAGCTTAGAGGGACCATATAGCGGGGGGACGACAGATACGCAGTATTTT
NA,NA,TRBJ2-7,TRBV28,CASRELYEQYF,TGTGCCAGCCGAGAGCTCTACGAGCAGTACTTC
NA,NA,TRBJ1-2,TRBV5-4,CASRVQGGDGYTF,TGTGCCAGCAGGGTACAGGGTGGGGATGGCTACACCTTC
NA,NA,TRBJ2-1,TRBV10-3,CAISKPGLFIADEQFF,TGTGCCATCAGTAAGCCGGGACTTTTTATAGCGGATGAGCAGTTCTTC
TRBD1,NA,TRBJ1-1,TRBV2,CASSLQGQGGTEAFF,TGTGCCAGCAGTTTACAGGGACAGGGGGGCACTGAAGCTTTCTTT
NA,NA,TRBJ1-6,TRBV12-3/TRBV12-4,CAMVPGNSPLHF,TGTGCCATGGTTCCAGGGAATTCACCCCTCCACTTT
TRBD2,once,TRBJ2-7,TRBV19,CASSFASGRAEQYF,TGTGCCAGTAGTTTCGCTAGCGGGAGGGCCGAGCAGTACTTC
NA,NA,TRBJ1-3,TRBV4-2,CASSQDAYSSGNTIYF,TGTGCCAGCAGCCAAGACGCGTACAGCTCTGGAAACACCATATATTTT
NA,NA,TRBJ1-5,TRBV27,CASKSTRGSQPQHF,TGTGCCAGCAAGTCGACACGGGGATCCCAGCCCCAGCATTTT
NA,NA,TRBJ2-5,TRBV30,CAWTPYRDFEETQYF,TGTGCCTGGACCCCCTACAGGGATTTTGAGGAGACCCAGTACTTC
TRBD1,NA,TRBJ2-1,TRBV7-3,CASSPGQGRDNEQFF,TGTGCCAGCAGTCCGGGACAGGGGAGAGACAATGAGCAGTTCTTC
TRBD1,NA,TRBJ2-7,TRBV12-5,CASGLGRGQGAYEQYF,TGTGCTAGTGGTTTGGGCCGAGGACAGGGAGCCTACGAGCAGTACTTC